What follows are 2 T cell receptor beta chains derived from one specimen sequenced in a study of cytomegalovirus exposure and HLA in healthy donors. The study ran its PCR with 60 Vbeta and 13 Jbeta primers. Only in-frame clones appear in the TCRdb table, and some are missing; sequencing was by immunoSEQ multiplex PCR. The sample holds around 150,000 clones; around 84% are singletons and the top ten take less than 2%. The sequencing input was PBMCs. Receptor source: a man aged 18 to 29 in good health and CMV-seronegative.

This clone was seen only once. The J gene is TRBJ2-1, the V gene TRBV4-1; a weak D match, TRBD2 (7 bases). Trimming took 4 bases from V and 1 from J, leaving 11 bases between them. The length of the CDR3 is 15 residues. The germline V gene has CDR1 MGHRA and CDR2 YSYEKL. CDR3 sequence: CASSLGGGSYNEQFF. As DNA, the CDR3 is TGCGCCAGCAGCCTAGGGGGGGGTTCCTACAATGAGCAGTTCTTC.

Here the CDR3 reads CASSLGTGGDTEAFF. The CDR3 nucleotides read TGTGCCAGCAGCCTGGGGACAGGGGGCGACACTGAAGCTTTCTTT. The gene calls are TRBV7-9 and TRBJ1-1; TRBD1 agrees at 12 bases. J was trimmed by 3 bases and V by 5 bases; bases with no gene match: 4. The V gene's germline CDR1 is SEHNR and CDR2 FQNEAQ (reference sequence). The CDR3 has 15 residues.